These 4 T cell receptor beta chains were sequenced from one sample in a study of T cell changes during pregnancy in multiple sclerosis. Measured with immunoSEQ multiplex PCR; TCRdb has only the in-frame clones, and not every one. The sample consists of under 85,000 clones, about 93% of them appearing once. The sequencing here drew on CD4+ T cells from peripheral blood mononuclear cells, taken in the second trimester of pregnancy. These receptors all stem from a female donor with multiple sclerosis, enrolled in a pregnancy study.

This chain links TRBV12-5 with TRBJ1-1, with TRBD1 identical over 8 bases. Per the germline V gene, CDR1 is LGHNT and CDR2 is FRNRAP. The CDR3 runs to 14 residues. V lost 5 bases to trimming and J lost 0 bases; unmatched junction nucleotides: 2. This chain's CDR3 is CASGATGVNTEAFF. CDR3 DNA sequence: TGTGCTAGTGGTGCGACAGGGGTGAACACTGAAGCTTTCTTT.

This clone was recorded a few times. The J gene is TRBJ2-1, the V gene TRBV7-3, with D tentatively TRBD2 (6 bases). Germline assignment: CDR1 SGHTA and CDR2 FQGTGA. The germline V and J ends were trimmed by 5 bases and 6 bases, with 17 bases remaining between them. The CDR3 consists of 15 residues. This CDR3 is CASSPGTRDSNEQFF. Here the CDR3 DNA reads TGTGCCAGCAGCCCCGGGACTCGAGACTCCAATGAGCAGTTCTTC.

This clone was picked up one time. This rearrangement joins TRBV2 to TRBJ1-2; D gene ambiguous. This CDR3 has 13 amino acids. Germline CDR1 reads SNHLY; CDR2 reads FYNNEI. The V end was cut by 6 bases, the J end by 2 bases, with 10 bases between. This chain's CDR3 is CASSPQPNYGYTF. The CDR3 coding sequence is TGTGCCAGCAGCCCACAACCAAACTATGGCTACACCTTC.

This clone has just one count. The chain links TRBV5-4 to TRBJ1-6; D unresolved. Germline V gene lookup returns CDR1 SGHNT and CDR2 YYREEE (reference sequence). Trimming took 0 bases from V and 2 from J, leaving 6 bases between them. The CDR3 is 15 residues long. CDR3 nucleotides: TGTGCCAGCAGCTTGGACAGTACCTATAATTCACCCCTCCACTTT. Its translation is CASSLDSTYNSPLHF.